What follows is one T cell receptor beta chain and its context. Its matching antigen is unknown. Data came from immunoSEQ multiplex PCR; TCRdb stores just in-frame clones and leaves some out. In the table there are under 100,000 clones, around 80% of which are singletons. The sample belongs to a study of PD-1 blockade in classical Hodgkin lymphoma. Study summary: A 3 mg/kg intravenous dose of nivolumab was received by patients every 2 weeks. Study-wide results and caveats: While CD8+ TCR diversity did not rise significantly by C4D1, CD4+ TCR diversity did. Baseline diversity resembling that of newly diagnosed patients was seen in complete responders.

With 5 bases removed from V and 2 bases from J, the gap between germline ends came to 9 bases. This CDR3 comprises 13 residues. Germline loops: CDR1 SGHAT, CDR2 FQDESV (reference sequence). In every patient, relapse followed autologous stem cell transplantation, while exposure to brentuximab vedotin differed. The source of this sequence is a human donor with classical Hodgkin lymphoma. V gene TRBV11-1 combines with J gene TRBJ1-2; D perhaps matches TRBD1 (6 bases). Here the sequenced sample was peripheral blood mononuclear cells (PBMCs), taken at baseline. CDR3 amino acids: CASSLDRNYGYTF. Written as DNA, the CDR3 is TGTGCCAGCAGCCTCGACAGGAACTATGGCTACACCTTC.